These 17 T cell receptor beta chains share one sample of origin, sequenced in a study of blood T cell repertoires in COVID-19. This table comes from immunoSEQ multiplex PCR, and its TCRdb copy is limited to in-frame clones, with some not included. The data show 65,000 to 95,000 clones, about four fifths seen once. The sequenced sample was peripheral blood. The receptors shown here come from a woman in her thirties or forties with active or convalescent COVID-19.

The chain couples TRBV21-1 to TRBJ2-6; TRBD2 reflects the table's D call only, with no check against the DNA. TRBV21-1 is termed a pseudogene. The CDR3 loop spans 20 amino acids. Here the CDR3 DNA reads TGTGCCAGCAGCAAAGAGGTGGCGAGGGAAGGCGGGGCTGGGGCCAACGTCCTGACTTTC. This sequence encodes CASSKEVAREGGAGANVLTF.

The J gene is TRBJ1-2, the V gene TRBV10-3, with 9 nucleotides matching TRBD1. The CDR3 is 13 residues long. V shed 4 bases and J 8 bases; nucleotides not matched to a gene: 5. CDR1 and CDR2 from the germline V gene are ENHRY and SYGVKD. Written as DNA, the CDR3 is TGTGCCATCAGTGGGGACAGGGCTGGGGGCTACACCTTC. Its protein is CAISGDRAGGYTF.

The genes are TRBV19 and TRBJ1-4; D not certain. CDR3 size: 12 residues. V gave up 6 bases and J gave up 8 bases, with 10 bases separating them. Germline V gene lookup returns CDR1 LNHDA and CDR2 SQIVND (reference sequence). The CDR3 DNA is TGTGCCAGTAGCCTCGGACTCGAAAAACTGTTTTTT. It is translated as CASSLGLEKLFF.

The sample holds one count of this clone. The J gene is TRBJ2-7, the V gene TRBV6-2 or TRBV6-3, with D tentatively TRBD1 (6 bases). The V end lost 6 bases, the J end lost 0 bases, and 12 bases lay between the germline ends. The germline V gene has CDR1 MNHEY and CDR2 SVGEGT. The CDR3 spans 14 residues. As DNA, the CDR3 is TGTGCCAGCAGCGTAACAGGGACCTCCTACGAGCAGTACTTC. Protein product: CASSVTGTSYEQYF.

This chain uses TRBV11-3 with TRBJ2-5; the D is unclear. Germline-derived CDR1 and CDR2 are SGHNT and YENEEA. V lost 4 bases, J lost 5 bases, and 5 bases lay in between. This CDR3 is 11 amino acids long. The CDR3 is CASSSRETQYF. In nucleotides, the CDR3 is TGTGCCAGCAGCTCTAGGGAGACCCAGTACTTC.

The chain is built from TRBV29-1 and TRBJ1-2; 7 positions agree with TRBD1. Germline CDR1 is SQVTM and CDR2 is ANQGSEA. The CDR3 runs 13 residues. V was clipped by 7 bases and J by 4 bases; unmatched bases: 9. The DNA for the CDR3 is TGCAGCGCCAGGGGGAGAGAAGGCTATGGCTACACCTTC. Amino acid sequence: CSARGREGYGYTF.

The V and J genes are TRBV19 and TRBJ1-2; 7 bases are shared with TRBD1. Germline V gives CDR1 LNHDA, CDR2 SQIVND (reference sequence). The length of the CDR3 is 15 residues. With 9 bases clipped from V and 8 bases from J, the junction kept 18 bases outside the gene matches. CDR3 DNA: TGTGCCAGCCGGAGTATCGACAGGGAGATTGGCGGCTACACCTTC. It translates to CASRSIDREIGGYTF.

The chain is built from TRBV11-2 and TRBJ1-5; no firm D call. CDR1 is SGHAT, CDR2 FQNNGV, per germline. This CDR3 comprises 14 residues. V was cut by 0 bases and J by 6 bases, with 9 bases left in between. The CDR3 reads CASSLDGAGQPQHF. In DNA, the CDR3 is TGTGCCAGCAGCTTAGATGGCGCGGGTCAGCCCCAGCATTTT.

This clone was seen once. The chain joins TRBV7-2 to TRBJ2-1; no firm D call. Germline V gives CDR1 SGHTA, CDR2 FQGNSA. V lost 0 bases and J 4 bases, leaving 13 bases between the germline ends. This CDR3 is 16 amino acids long. The CDR3 DNA is TGTGCCAGCAGCTTAGCCTTTAGCCACTCTTACAATGAGCAGTTCTTC. Translated: CASSLAFSHSYNEQFF.

This sequence joins TRBV24-1 and TRBJ1-2; 11 nucleotides agree with TRBD1. Trimming at V came to 9 bases and at J to 2 bases, leaving 7 bases not matched to a gene. CDR1 and CDR2 (germline): KGHDR, SFDVKD. The CDR3 is 15 residues long. CDR3 in amino acids: CATDPGTGGNYGYTF. The CDR3 DNA sequence: TGTGCCACCGACCCCGGGACAGGGGGAAACTATGGCTACACCTTC.

The genes are TRBV27 and TRBJ1-4, with TRBD1 as a possible D gene (5 bases). The CDR3 consists of 13 residues. From germline, CDR1 is MNHEY and CDR2 SMNVEV (reference sequence). V lost 3 bases to trimming and J lost 7 bases, with 9 bases between them. CDR3 DNA: TGTGCCAGCAGTTTTTGGGGGGGTGAAAAACTGTTTTTT. This codes for CASSFWGGEKLFF.

The chain has TRBV10-3 and TRBJ2-3, with TRBD1 identical over 8 bases. CDR3 size: 14 residues. CDR1 ENHRY and CDR2 SYGVKD come from the germline V gene. The trim removed 4 bases at V and 4 bases at J, leaving 4 bases unmatched. Here the CDR3 DNA reads TGTGCCATCAGTGTGGACAGGGTCCCAGATACGCAGTATTTT. It codes for CAISVDRVPDTQYF.

This clone has only one observation. The chain uses TRBV19 and TRBJ2-3; maybe TRBD2 (6 bases). CDR3 length equals 15 residues. V lost 3 bases, J lost 2 bases, and 12 bases lay in between. Germline V lookup: CDR1 LNHDA, CDR2 SQIVND (reference sequence). CDR3 bases: TGTGCCAGTAGTATGTGGGGGGAAAACACAGATACGCAGTATTTT. Amino acid sequence: CASSMWGENTDTQYF.

This sequence joins TRBV11-3 and TRBJ2-1, with D tentatively TRBD2 (5 bases). Germline V gives CDR1 SGHNT, CDR2 YENEEA. There are 12 residues in the CDR3. V was shortened by 3 bases and J by 9 bases, with 9 bases between the two germline ends. This CDR3 reads CASSLGVGEQFF. As DNA, the CDR3 is TGTGCCAGCAGCTTGGGAGTTGGTGAGCAGTTCTTC.

This rearrangement joins TRBV2 to TRBJ2-7; 8 nucleotides match TRBD1. V gave up 3 bases and J gave up 4 bases; unmatched junction bases: 5. The V gene's germline CDR1 is SNHLY and CDR2 FYNNEI. The CDR3 extends over 14 amino acids. The CDR3, as DNA: TGTGCCAGCAGTGAGACAGGGGCCCTATACGAGCAGTACTTC. This encodes CASSETGALYEQYF.

CDR3 DNA: TGTGCCAGTCGACCTGGGACACGATCTAACTATGGCTACACCTTC. Translating gives CASRPGTRSNYGYTF. The chain uses TRBV27 and TRBJ1-2; D is possibly TRBD1 (6 bases). The ends were cut back, 9 bases at V and 0 bases at J, with 17 bases in the middle. Germline loops: CDR1 MNHEY, CDR2 SMNVEV (reference sequence). The CDR3 covers 15 residues.

The chain uses TRBV19 and TRBJ1-5; tentatively, D is TRBD1 (5 bases). The V gene's germline CDR1 is LNHDA and CDR2 SQIVND (reference sequence). This CDR3 spans 18 amino acids. V shed 5 bases and J shed 0 bases, with 20 bases lying between them. This chain's CDR3 is CASSPPDTLTNSNQPQHF. The DNA for the CDR3 is TGTGCCAGTAGTCCCCCGGACACCCTCACAAATAGCAATCAGCCCCAGCATTTT. The full variable domain, completed using reference TRBV19 and TRBJ1-5, is DGGITQSPKYLFRKEGQNVTLSCEQNLNHDAMYWYRQDPGQGLRLIYYSQIVNDFQKGDIAEGYSVSREKKESFPLTVTSAQKNPTAFYLCASSPPDTLTNSNQPQHFGDGTRLSIL.